These 17 T cell receptor beta chains were sequenced from one sample in a study of regulatory T cells in long-lasting Graves disease. For TCR beta, libraries came from iRepertoire HTBI primers and Arm-PCR of CDR3 regions. TCRdb reanalysed the multiplex PCR reads using MiXCR and keeps one entry per CDR3 protein. Here the sample spans fewer than 400,000 distinct CDR3 sequences, over 15% being singletons. As for time point: newly diagnosed GD, antithyroid drugs for less than 3 months. TCR sequences were obtained from RNA taken from PBMCs. The input for sequencing was peripheral blood mononuclear cells (PBMCs), taken at new diagnosis, from a patient treated with antithyroid drugs. All receptors come from a female donor with Graves disease.

The rearrangement uses TRBV28 and TRBJ2-2, with D possibly TRBD1 on 5 matching bases. The CDR3 is 14 amino acids. Germline CDR1 is MDHEN and CDR2 is SYDVKM. V lost 3 bases, J lost 4 bases, and 9 bases lay in between. This chain's CDR3 is CASSLQGATGELFF. CDR3 coding DNA: TGTGCCAGCAGTTTGCAGGGTGCCACCGGGGAGCTGTTTTTT.

This chain joins TRBV5-6 and TRBJ2-2; 10 bases align to TRBD2. The germline CDR1 and CDR2 sequences are SGHDT and YYEEEE. The CDR3 consists of 16 residues. J gave up 4 bases and V 3 bases, and 6 bases lay outside the gene matches. The CDR3 coding sequence is TGTGCCAGCAGCTACCCTAGCGGGAGAGGCACCGGGGAGCTGTTTTTT. Amino acids: CASSYPSGRGTGELFF.

This clonotype has a count of ten or more. The chain couples TRBV18 to TRBJ1-1, with 9 bases fitting TRBD1. V shed 1 base and J 6 bases; nucleotides not matched to a gene: 9. The germline V gene encodes CDR1 KGHSH and CDR2 LQKENI. The CDR3 covers 16 residues. CDR3 bases: TGTGCCAGCTCACCACTACCGACAGGGGGTTTGGCTGAAGCTTTCTTT. It specifies CASSPLPTGGLAEAFF. Combining the CDR3 with reference TRBV18 and TRBJ1-1 gives the whole variable domain NAGVMQNPRHLVRRRGQEARLRCSPMKGHSHVYWYRQLPEEGLKFMVYLQKENIIDESGMPKERFSAEFPKEGPSILRIQQVVRGDSAAYFCASSPLPTGGLAEAFFGQGTRLTVV.

Ten or more counts support this clonotype. This chain joins TRBV19 and TRBJ1-1; possibly TRBD1 for D (6 bases). Per the germline V gene, CDR1 is LNHDA and CDR2 is SQIVND (reference sequence). The CDR3 contains 16 residues. Trimming removed 7 bases from V and 1 base from J, with 19 bases in between. CDR3 bases: TGTGCCAGTAAGGGCCGGGCAGGGGTGGAGAACACTGAAGCTTTCTTT. Translating gives CASKGRAGVENTEAFF.

At least ten counts were recorded for this clonotype. The chain has TRBV11-2 and TRBJ2-7; D might be TRBD1 or TRBD2, each matching 5 bases. Trimming took off 1 base at V and 4 bases at J, with 17 bases between the two ends. Germline CDR1 reads SGHAT; CDR2 reads FQNNGV. CDR3 length: 16 amino acids. The CDR3 nucleotides are TGTGCCAGCAGCTTAGGGGCCGGGACCCCGGGATACGAGCAGTACTTC. It yields the protein CASSLGAGTPGYEQYF.

The chain joins TRBV6-1 to TRBJ2-7; D might be TRBD1 (6 bases). CDR3 length: 15 amino acids. Germline assignment: CDR1 MNHNS and CDR2 SASEGT. Trimming pared 6 bases from V and 1 base from J, leaving 16 bases between. The CDR3 is CASRPRQGRSYEQYF. The CDR3 bases are TGTGCCAGCAGACCCCGTCAGGGGAGATCCTACGAGCAGTACTTC.

This clonotype has a count of ten or more. A clone one base away is much larger, so this may be a read error. This rearrangement joins TRBV12-3 or TRBV12-4 to TRBJ1-1; perhaps TRBD1 as D (6 bases). This CDR3 comprises 13 residues. This CDR3 is CVSSHRVGTEAFF. The CDR3 bases are TGTGTCAGCAGCCACAGGGTCGGCACTGAAGCTTTCTTT.

This clonotype was seen many times. V gene TRBV28 combines with J gene TRBJ1-5; 7 positions agree with TRBD1. The CDR3 has 15 residues. Trimming removed 5 bases from V and 4 bases from J; junction bases left unmatched: 8. Germline V gives CDR1 MDHEN, CDR2 SYDVKM. CDR3 amino acids: CASSNPDRVNQPQHF. The CDR3 DNA sequence: TGTGCCAGCAGTAACCCAGACAGGGTTAATCAGCCCCAGCATTTT.

This chain joins TRBV6-1 and TRBJ1-2; D unclear. The CDR3 covers 12 residues. The germline V gene has CDR1 MNHNS and CDR2 SASEGT. Trimming stripped 6 bases from V and 2 bases from J, with 7 bases between. DNA of the CDR3: TGTGCCAGCAGGAGGGAGAACTATGGCTACACCTTC. It translates to CASRRENYGYTF.

This clonotype has at least ten counts. The chain recombines TRBV6-5 with TRBJ2-5; D unclear. CDR1 MNHEY and CDR2 SVGAGI come from the germline V gene. The CDR3 covers 15 residues. The V end lost 4 bases, the J end lost 3 bases, and 15 bases lay between the germline ends. The CDR3 nucleotides read TGTGCCAGCAGTTCTGGGCCCGTTAATAAAGAGACCCAGTACTTC. As protein: CASSSGPVNKETQYF.

In the case of this clonotype: A much larger clone lies a single base off, so this may be a read error. The V call is TRBV19, the J call TRBJ1-2; D uncertain. The CDR3 contains 13 residues. Germline V gene lookup returns CDR1 LNHDA and CDR2 SQIVND (reference sequence). V was clipped by 7 bases and J by 2 bases, with 11 bases between them. In DNA form, the CDR3 reads TGTGCCAGTATCCCCGACAACAACTATGGCTACACCTTC. Its protein product is CASIPDNNYGYTF.

Judged by abundance, this clonotype is medium-sized (0.01 to 0.1%). The rearrangement uses TRBV28 and TRBJ2-5; TRBD2 is a possible D gene (6 bases). V lost 8 bases to trimming and J lost 1 base, with 8 bases between them. Germline CDR1 MDHEN, CDR2 SYDVKM. This CDR3 has 12 amino acids. The CDR3 here is CASRDSQETQYF. As DNA, the CDR3 is TGTGCCAGCCGGGACTCCCAAGAGACCCAGTACTTC.

This clonotype showed up many times. The chain joins TRBV6-1 to TRBJ1-5; D may be TRBD1 (6 bases). The V gene lost 5 bases and the J gene lost 3 bases, with 11 bases spanning the gap. CDR3 length: 14 amino acids. Germline loops: CDR1 MNHNS, CDR2 SASEGT. The CDR3 bases are TGTGCCAGCAGTCCGACAGGATTCAATCAGCCCCAGCATTTT. It translates to CASSPTGFNQPQHF.

This clonotype was detected many times. V gene TRBV30 combines with J gene TRBJ2-2; 9 bases are a match to TRBD2. Trimming cost V 4 bases and J 4 bases; bases outside gene matches: 1. CDR3 length equals 13 residues. Germline CDR1 and CDR2: GTSNPN and SVGIG (reference sequence). The CDR3 spells CAWISGGTGELFF. CDR3 sequence (DNA): TGTGCCTGGATTAGCGGGGGCACCGGGGAGCTGTTTTTT.

This clonotype has a count of ten or more. V is TRBV20-1 and J is TRBJ2-6; 7 positions match TRBD2. The ends lost 6 bases at V and 0 bases at J; junction bases unmatched: 8. The CDR3 sequence is 16 residues long. Germline-derived CDR1 and CDR2 are DFQATT and SNEGSKA (reference sequence). The CDR3 here is CSAPGGQGSGANVLTF. The CDR3 DNA is TGCAGTGCGCCGGGGGGTCAGGGCTCTGGGGCCAACGTCCTGACTTTC.

This clonotype was observed a handful of times. The genes are TRBV9 and TRBJ2-2; possibly TRBD2 for D (5 bases). Germline CDR1 SGDLS, CDR2 YYNGEE. This CDR3 has 13 amino acids. Trimming left V 4 bases short and J 5 bases short, with 9 bases between. Here the CDR3 DNA reads TGTGCCAGCAGCTCCGGGGTTACCGGGGAGCTGTTTTTT. As protein: CASSSGVTGELFF.

This chain connects TRBV3-1 to TRBJ2-3, with D unclear. V was shortened by 8 bases and J by 0 bases, with 12 bases between the two germline ends. Germline V gene data show CDR1 as LGHDT and CDR2 as YNNKEL (reference sequence). The CDR3 is made up of 14 amino acids. The CDR3 sequence is CASPQAQSTDTQYF. The CDR3 DNA sequence: TGTGCCAGCCCCCAAGCGCAAAGCACAGATACGCAGTATTTT.